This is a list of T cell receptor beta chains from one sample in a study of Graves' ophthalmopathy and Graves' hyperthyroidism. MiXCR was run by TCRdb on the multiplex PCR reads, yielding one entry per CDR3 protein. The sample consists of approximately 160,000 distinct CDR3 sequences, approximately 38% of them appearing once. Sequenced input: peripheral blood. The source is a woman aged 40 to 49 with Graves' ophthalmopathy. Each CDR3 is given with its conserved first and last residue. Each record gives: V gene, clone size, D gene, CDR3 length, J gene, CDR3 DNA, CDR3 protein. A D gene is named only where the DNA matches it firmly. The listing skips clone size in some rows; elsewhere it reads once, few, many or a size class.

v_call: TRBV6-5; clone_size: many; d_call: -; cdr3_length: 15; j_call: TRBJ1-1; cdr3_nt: TGTGCCAGCCTCCCGGTGCAGGGGTCGAACACTGAAGCTTTCTTT; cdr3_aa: CASLPVQGSNTEAFF
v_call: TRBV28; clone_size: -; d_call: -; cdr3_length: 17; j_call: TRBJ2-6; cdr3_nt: TGTGCCAGTACCATTGGCAGTTCGAGCTCTGGGGCCAACGTCCTGACTTTC; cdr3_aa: CASTIGSSSSGANVLTF
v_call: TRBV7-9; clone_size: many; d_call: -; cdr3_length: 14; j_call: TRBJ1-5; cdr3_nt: TGTGCCAGCAGCTTAGAAGGGTTCAATCAGCCCCAGCATTTT; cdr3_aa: CASSLEGFNQPQHF
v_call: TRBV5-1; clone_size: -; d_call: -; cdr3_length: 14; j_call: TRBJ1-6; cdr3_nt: TGCGCCAGCAGATCCGACAGGTCCGATTCACCCCTCCACTTT; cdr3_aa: CASRSDRSDSPLHF
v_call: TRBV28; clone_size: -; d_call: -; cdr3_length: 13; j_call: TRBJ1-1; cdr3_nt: TGTGCCACCTACAGGGACCAATACACTGAAGCTTTCTTT; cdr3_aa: CATYRDQYTEAFF
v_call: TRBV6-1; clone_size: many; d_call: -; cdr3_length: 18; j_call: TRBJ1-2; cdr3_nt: TGTGCCAGCAGTGAAAATCCCACCGCCAGGGGATCTATTTATGGCCACACCTTC; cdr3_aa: CASSENPTARGSIYGHTF
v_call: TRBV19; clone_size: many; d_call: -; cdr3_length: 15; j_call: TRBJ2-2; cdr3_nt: TGTGCCAGTAGTAGTTTCGATCTGAACACCGGGGAGCTGTTTTTT; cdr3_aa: CASSSFDLNTGELFF
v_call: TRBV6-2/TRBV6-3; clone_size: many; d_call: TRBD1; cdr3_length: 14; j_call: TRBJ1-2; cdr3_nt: TGTGCCAGCAGTTACTCCGACAGGGACAGCGGCTACACCTTC; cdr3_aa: CASSYSDRDSGYTF
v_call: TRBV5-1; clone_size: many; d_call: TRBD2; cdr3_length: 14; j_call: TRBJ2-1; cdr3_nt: TGCGCCAGCAGCTTGGGGACTAGCTACAATGAGCAGTTCTTC; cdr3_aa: CASSLGTSYNEQFF
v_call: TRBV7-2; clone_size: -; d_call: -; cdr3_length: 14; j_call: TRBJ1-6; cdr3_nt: TGTGCCAGCAGCTTAGCGCTAAAGCATTCACCCCTCCACTTT; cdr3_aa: CASSLALKHSPLHF
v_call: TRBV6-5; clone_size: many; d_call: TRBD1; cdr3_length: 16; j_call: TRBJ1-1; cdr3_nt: TGTGCCAGCAGTTACTCCGCACAGGGGGGGGGAACTGAAGCTTTCTTT; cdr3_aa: CASSYSAQGGGTEAFF
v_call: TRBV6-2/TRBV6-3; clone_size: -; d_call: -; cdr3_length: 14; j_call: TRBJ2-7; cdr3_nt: TGTGCCAGCAGTGATGAGACAGTTTCCTACGAGCAGTACTTC; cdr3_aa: CASSDETVSYEQYF
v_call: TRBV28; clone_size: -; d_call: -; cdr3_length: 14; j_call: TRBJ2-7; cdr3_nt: TGTGCCAGCAGTTTTGGAGGGCTCCCCTACGAGCAGTACTTC; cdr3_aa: CASSFGGLPYEQYF
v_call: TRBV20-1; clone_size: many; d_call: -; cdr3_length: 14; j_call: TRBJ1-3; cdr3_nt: TGCAGTGCTAGTTCACCGAGCTCTGGAAACACCATATATTTT; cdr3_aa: CSASSPSSGNTIYF
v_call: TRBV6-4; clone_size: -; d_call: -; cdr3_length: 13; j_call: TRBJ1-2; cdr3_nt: TGTGCCAGCAGTGATCCCGGATCGGGAGGCTACACCTTC; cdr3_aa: CASSDPGSGGYTF
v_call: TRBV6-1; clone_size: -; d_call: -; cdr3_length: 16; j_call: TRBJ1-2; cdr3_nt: TGTGCCAGCAGTGAATCTAGGGACCGACCTAACTATGGCTACACCTTC; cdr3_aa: CASSESRDRPNYGYTF
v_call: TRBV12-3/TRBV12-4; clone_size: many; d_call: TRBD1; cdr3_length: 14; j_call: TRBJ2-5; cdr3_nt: TGTGCCAGCTCTGGGACAGGGGGCCAAGAGACCCAGTACTTC; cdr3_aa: CASSGTGGQETQYF
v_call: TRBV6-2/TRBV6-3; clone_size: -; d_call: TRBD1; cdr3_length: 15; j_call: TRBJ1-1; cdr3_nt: TGTGCCAGCAGTTTACGAGGACAGGGGCCAAGAGAAGCTTTCTTT; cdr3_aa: CASSLRGQGPREAFF
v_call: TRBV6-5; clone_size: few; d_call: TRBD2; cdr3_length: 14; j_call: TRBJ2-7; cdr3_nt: TGTGCCAGCAGTTTTCCGGGACTAGGATACGAGCAGTACTTC; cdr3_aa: CASSFPGLGYEQYF
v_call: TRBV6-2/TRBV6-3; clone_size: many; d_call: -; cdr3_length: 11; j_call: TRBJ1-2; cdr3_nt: TGTGCCAGCAGTTACCAAGTTGGCTACACCTTC; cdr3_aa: CASSYQVGYTF
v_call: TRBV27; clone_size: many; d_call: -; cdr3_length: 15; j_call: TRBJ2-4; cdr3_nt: TGTGCCAGCAGTTTATCAGGGGTTGCCAAAAACATTCAGTACTTC; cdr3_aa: CASSLSGVAKNIQYF
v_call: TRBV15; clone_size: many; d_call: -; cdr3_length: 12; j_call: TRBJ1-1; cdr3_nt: TGTGCCACCAGCAGCTCGGGACCCGAAGCTTTCTTT; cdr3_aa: CATSSSGPEAFF
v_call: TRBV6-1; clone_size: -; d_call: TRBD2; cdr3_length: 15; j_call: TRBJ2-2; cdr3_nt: TGTGCCAGCAGTGGAAGACTAGCCGCCACCGGGGAGCTGTTTTTT; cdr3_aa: CASSGRLAATGELFF
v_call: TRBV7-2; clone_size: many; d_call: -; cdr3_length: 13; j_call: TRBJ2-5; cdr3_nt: TGTGCCAGCAGCCAACAGAACCAAGAGACCCAGTACTTC; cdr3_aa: CASSQQNQETQYF
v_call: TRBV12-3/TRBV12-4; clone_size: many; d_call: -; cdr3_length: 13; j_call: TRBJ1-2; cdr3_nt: TGTGCCAGCAGTTGGGAACAGGGTGGAGGCCACACCTTC; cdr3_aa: CASSWEQGGGHTF
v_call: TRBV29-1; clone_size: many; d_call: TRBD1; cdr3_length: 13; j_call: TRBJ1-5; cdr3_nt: TGCAGCGCGGGGACAGGGGGGGGCACGCCCCAGCATTTT; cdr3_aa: CSAGTGGGTPQHF
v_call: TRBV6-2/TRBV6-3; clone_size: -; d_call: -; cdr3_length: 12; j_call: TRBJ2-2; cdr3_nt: TGTGCCAGCAGCCTCCGGGCCGGGGAGCTGTTTTTT; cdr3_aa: CASSLRAGELFF
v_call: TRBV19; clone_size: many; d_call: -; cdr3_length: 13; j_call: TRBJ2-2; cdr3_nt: TGTGCCAGTAGTATCGAGGGCTCCGGGGAGCTGTTTTTT; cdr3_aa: CASSIEGSGELFF
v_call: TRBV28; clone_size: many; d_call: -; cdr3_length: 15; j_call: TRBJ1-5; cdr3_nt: TGTGCCAGCAGTTTCTCCGGGACACATACGGGGCCCCAGCATTTT; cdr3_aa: CASSFSGTHTGPQHF
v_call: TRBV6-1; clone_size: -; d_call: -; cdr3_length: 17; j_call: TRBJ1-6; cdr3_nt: TGTGCCAGCAGTGCCAAAACCACCGACTCCTATAATTCACCCCTCCACTTT; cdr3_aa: CASSAKTTDSYNSPLHF
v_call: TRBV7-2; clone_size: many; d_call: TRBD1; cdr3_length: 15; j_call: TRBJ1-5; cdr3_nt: TGTGCCAGCAGCTTAGGTGGGACAGGTGCTCAGCCCCAGCATTTT; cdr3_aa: CASSLGGTGAQPQHF
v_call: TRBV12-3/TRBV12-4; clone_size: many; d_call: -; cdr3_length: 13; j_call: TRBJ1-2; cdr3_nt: TGTGCCAGCAGTTTCTCGGGGGACTATGGCTACACCTTC; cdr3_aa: CASSFSGDYGYTF
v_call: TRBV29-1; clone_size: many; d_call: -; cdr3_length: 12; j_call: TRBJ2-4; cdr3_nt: TGCAGCGTTGAACTAAACAGGGACATTCAGTACTTC; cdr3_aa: CSVELNRDIQYF
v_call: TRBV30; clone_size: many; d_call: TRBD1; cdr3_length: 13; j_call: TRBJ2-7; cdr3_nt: TGTGCCTTCGAACTGGACAGGGCCTACGAGCAGTACTTC; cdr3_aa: CAFELDRAYEQYF
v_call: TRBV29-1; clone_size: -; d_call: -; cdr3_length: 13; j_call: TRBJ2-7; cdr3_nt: TGCAGCGTTGTGCGGGGCAGGGTAGACGAGCAGTACTTC; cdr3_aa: CSVVRGRVDEQYF
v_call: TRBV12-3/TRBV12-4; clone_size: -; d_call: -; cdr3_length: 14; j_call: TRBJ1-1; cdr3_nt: TGTGCCAGCAGCCGACGGACCAGAGTGGCGGAAGCTTTCTTT; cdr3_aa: CASSRRTRVAEAFF
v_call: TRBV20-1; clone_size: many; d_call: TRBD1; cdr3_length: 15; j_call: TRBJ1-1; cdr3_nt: TGCAGTGCTAGGTCTGGACAGGGATTCTCCACTGAAGCTTTCTTT; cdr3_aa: CSARSGQGFSTEAFF
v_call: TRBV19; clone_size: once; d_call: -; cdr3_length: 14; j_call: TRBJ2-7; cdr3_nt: TGTGCCAGTAGCCCGGGACGGAGAACCTACGAGCAGTACTTC; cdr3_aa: CASSPGRRTYEQYF
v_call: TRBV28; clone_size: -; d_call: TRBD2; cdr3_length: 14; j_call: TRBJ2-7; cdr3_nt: TGTGCCAGCAGTCTTTTACGGGGGGGCTACGAGCAGTACTTC; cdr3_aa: CASSLLRGGYEQYF
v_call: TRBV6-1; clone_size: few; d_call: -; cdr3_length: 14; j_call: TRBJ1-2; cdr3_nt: TGTGCCAGCCGCCTATTCTCAGCTAACTATGGCTACACCTTC; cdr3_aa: CASRLFSANYGYTF
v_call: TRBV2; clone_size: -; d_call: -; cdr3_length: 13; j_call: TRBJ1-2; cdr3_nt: TGTGCCAGCAGTGACAGGGAGGTGAATGGCTACACCTTC; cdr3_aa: CASSDREVNGYTF
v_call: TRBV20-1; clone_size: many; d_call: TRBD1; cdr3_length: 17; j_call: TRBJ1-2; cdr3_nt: TGCAGTGCTAGAAGGACAGGGGGTAATCGGATAGGCTATGGCTACACCTTC; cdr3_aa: CSARRTGGNRIGYGYTF
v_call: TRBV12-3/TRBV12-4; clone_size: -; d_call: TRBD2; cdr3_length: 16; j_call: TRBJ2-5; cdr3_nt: TGTGCCAGCAGTCGGGGGATGACTAGCGGGAGTGAGACCCAGTACTTC; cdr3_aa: CASSRGMTSGSETQYF
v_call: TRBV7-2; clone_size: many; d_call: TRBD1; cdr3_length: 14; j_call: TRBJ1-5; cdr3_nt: TGTGCCAGCAGCCAAGACAGGGTAGACCAGCCCCAGCATTTT; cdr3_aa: CASSQDRVDQPQHF
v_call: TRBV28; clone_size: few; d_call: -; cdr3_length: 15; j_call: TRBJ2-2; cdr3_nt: TGTGCCAGCAGTTTGTCGCAGGGTAGCACCGGGGAGCTGTTTTTT; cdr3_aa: CASSLSQGSTGELFF
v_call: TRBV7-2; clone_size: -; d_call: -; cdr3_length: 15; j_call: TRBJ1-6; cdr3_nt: TGTGCCAGCAGCTTGGCGCAGGGCTTGAATTCACCCCTCCACTTT; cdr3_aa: CASSLAQGLNSPLHF
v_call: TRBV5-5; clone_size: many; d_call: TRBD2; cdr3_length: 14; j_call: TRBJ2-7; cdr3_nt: TGTGCCAGCAGCCGAACGGGACTAGCTTACGAGCAGTACTTC; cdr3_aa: CASSRTGLAYEQYF
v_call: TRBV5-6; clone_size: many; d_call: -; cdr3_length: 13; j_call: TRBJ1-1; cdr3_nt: TGTGCCAGCAGCCGGGGCCAGGGTTTAAAAGCTTTCTTT; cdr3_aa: CASSRGQGLKAFF
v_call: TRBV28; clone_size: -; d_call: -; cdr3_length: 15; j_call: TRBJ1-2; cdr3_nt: TGTGCCAGCAGGACAGGCCACTCGTCTTACTATGGCTACACCTTC; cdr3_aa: CASRTGHSSYYGYTF
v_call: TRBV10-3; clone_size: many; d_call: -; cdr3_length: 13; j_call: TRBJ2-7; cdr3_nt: TGTGCCATCAGTGTGTCTGGGACCTACGAGCAGTACTTC; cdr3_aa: CAISVSGTYEQYF
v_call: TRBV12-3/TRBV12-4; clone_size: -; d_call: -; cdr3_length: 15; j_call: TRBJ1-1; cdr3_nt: TGTGCCAGCAGTCTTAAGTCGGGGGCGCAGACTGAAGCTTTCTTT; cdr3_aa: CASSLKSGAQTEAFF
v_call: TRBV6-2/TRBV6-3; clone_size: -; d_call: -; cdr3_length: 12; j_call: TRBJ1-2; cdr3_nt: TGTGCCAGCAGTTACTCGGGGAATGGCTACACCTTC; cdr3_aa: CASSYSGNGYTF
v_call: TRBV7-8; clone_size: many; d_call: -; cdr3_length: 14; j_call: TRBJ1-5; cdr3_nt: TGTGCCAGCAGCTTAGAGGGGGGCTGGCAGCCCCAGCATTTT; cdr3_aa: CASSLEGGWQPQHF
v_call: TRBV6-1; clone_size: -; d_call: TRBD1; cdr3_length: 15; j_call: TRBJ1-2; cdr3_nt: TGTGCCAGCAGCCCCGGGCGGGACAGGGGGCCTGGCTACACCTTC; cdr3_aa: CASSPGRDRGPGYTF
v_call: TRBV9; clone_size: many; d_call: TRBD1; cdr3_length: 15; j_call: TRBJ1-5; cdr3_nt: TGTGCCAGCAGCCCACAGGGGGCTGAAGGTCAGCCCCAGCATTTT; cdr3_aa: CASSPQGAEGQPQHF